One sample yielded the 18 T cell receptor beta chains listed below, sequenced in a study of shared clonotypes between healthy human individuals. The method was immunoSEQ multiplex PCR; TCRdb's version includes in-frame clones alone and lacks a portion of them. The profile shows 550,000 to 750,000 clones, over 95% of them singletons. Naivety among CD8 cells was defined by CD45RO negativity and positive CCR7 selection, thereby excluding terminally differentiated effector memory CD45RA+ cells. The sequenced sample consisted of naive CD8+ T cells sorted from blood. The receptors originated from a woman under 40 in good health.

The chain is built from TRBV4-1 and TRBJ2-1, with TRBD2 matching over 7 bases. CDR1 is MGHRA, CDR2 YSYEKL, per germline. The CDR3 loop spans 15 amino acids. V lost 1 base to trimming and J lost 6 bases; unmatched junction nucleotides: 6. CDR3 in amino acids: CASSQATIAGNEQFF. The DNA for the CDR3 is TGCGCCAGCAGCCAAGCAACTATAGCGGGCAATGAGCAGTTCTTC.

CDR3 region: CASTPPAGSNEQFF. The CDR3 nucleotides read TGTGCCAGCACCCCTCCCGCAGGTAGCAATGAGCAGTTCTTC. The chain employs TRBV9 and TRBJ2-1, with D unclear. The germline V gene has CDR1 SGDLS and CDR2 YYNGEE. Trimming removed 6 bases at V and 6 bases at J, with 16 bases between. The CDR3 is 14 residues long.

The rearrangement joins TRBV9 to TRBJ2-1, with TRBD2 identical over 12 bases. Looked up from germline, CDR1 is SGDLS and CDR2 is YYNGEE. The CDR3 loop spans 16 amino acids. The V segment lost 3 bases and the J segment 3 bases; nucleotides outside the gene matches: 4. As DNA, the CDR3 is TGTGCCAGCAGCGCCTGGACTAGCGGGGTCTACAATGAGCAGTTCTTC. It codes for CASSAWTSGVYNEQFF.

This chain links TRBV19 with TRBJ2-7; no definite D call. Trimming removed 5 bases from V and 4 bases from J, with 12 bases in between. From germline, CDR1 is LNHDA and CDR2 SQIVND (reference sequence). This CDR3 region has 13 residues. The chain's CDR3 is CASSLGGPYEQYF. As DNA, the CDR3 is TGTGCCAGTAGTTTGGGCGGCCCGTACGAGCAGTACTTC.

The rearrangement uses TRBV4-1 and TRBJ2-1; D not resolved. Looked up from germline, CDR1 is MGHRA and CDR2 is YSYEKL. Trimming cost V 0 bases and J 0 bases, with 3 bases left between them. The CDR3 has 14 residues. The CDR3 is CASSQDSSYNEQFF. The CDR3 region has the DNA TGCGCCAGCAGCCAAGACAGCTCCTACAATGAGCAGTTCTTC.

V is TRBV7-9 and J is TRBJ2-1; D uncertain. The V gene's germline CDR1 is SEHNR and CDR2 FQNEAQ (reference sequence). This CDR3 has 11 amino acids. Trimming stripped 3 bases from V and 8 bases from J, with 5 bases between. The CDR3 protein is CASSFSHEQFF. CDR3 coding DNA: TGTGCCAGCAGCTTCAGCCATGAGCAGTTCTTC.

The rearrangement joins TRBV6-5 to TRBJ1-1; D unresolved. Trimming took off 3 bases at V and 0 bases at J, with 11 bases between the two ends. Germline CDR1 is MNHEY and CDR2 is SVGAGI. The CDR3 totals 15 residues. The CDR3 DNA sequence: TGTGCCAGCAGTTATCCGGGAGGGATGAACACTGAAGCTTTCTTT. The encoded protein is CASSYPGGMNTEAFF.

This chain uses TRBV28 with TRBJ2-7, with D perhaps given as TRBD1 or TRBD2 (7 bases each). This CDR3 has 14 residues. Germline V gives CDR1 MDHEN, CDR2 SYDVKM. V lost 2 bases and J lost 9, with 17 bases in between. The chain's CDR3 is CASSLRGGGLGQYF. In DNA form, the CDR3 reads TGTGCCAGCAGTTTACGGGGAGGGGGCCTTGGGCAGTACTTC.

The DNA of the CDR3 is TGTGCCATCCGAGCAGCCACAACTAATGAAAAACTGTTTTTT. It yields the protein CAIRAATTNEKLFF. The gene calls are TRBV2 and TRBJ1-4; unclear D gene. Germline CDR1 reads SNHLY; CDR2 reads FYNNEI. Trimming took 10 bases from V and 0 from J, leaving 12 bases between them. The CDR3 loop spans 14 amino acids.

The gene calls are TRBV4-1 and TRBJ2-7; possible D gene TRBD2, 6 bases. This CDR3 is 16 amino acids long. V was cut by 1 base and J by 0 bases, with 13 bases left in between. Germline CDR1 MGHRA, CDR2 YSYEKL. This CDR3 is CASSQVLADSSYEQYF. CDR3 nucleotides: TGCGCCAGCAGCCAAGTACTAGCCGATAGCTCCTACGAGCAGTACTTC.

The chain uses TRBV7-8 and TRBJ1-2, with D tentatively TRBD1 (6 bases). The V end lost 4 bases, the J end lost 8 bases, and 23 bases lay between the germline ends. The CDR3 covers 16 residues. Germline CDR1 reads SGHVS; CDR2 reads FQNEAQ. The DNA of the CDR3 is TGTGCCAGCAGCTCAAGAGGACAGCCTATTTTGGAGGGCTACACCTTC. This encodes CASSSRGQPILEGYTF.

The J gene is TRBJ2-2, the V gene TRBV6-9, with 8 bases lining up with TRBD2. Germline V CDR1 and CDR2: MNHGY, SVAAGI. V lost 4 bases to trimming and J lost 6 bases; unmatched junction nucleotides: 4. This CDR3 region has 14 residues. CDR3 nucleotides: TGTGCCAGCAGTTTCCTAGCGGGTCCCGGGGAGCTGTTTTTT. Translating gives CASSFLAGPGELFF.

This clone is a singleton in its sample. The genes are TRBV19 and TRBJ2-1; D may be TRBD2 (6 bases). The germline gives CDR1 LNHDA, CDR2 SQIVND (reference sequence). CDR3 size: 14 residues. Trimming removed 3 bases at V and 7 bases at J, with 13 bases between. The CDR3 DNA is TGTGCCAGTAGTATCTTCGGGACTTTAAATGAGCAGTTCTTC. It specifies CASSIFGTLNEQFF.

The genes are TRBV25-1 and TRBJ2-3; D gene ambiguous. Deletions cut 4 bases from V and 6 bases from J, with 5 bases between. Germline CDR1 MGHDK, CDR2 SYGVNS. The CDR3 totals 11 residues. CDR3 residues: CASSVLDTQYF. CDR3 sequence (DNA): TGTGCCAGCAGTGTCTTGGATACGCAGTATTTT.

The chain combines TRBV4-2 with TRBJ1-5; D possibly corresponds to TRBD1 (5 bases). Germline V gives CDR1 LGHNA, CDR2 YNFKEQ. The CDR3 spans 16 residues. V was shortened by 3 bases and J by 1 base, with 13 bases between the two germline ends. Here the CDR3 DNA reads TGTGCCAGCAGCCACCGGGACGGAGGGAGCAATCAGCCCCAGCATTTT. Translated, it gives CASSHRDGGSNQPQHF.

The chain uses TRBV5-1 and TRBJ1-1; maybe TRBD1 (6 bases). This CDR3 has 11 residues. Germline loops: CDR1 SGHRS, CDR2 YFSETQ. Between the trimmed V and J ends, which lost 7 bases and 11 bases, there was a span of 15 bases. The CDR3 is CASRGGPLAFF. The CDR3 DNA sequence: TGCGCCAGCCGTGGGGGCCCCCTGGCTTTCTTT.

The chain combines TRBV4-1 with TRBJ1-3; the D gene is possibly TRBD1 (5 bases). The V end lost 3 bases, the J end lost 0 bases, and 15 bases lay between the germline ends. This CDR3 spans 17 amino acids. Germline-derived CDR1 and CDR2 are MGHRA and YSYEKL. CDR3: CASSQGLYSSSGNTIYF. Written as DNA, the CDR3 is TGCGCCAGCAGCCAGGGACTGTACAGTAGCTCTGGAAACACCATATATTTT.

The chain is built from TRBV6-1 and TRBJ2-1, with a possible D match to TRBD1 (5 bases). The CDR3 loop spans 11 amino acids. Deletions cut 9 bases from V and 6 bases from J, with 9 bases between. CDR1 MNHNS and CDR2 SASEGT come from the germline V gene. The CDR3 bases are TGTGCCAGGGGGCCACTCAATGAGCAGTTCTTC. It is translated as CARGPLNEQFF.